This T cell receptor beta chain was profiled in a study of T cells in Graves' hyperthyroidism and ophthalmopathy. Study-level information: At initial diagnosis, before any treatment had begun, peripheral blood was obtained. General observations from the study: Most clonotypes expanded in thyroid above 0.001 were likewise present in blood.

Only a few counts were recorded for this clonotype. Antigen specificity is unknown. Patients aged 18 to 65 had newly diagnosed hyperthyroidism lasting under 2 months. The source of the PBMCs was 9.5 to 10 ml of fresh peripheral blood. Trimming pared 8 bases from V and 6 bases from J, leaving 17 bases between. The CDR3 covers 13 residues. Germline V gene lookup returns CDR1 SEHNR and CDR2 FQNEAQ (reference sequence). It was RNA transcripts that yielded the amplified TCR beta CDR3 regions. Carried out on the TCR CDR3, a first-round RT-PCR used the HTBI primer set. TCRdb reprocessed the multiplex PCR reads with MiXCR, giving one entry per CDR3 protein. The repertoire has under 650,000 distinct CDR3 sequences, around 15% of them found once; the top ten carry around 3.9%.

The receptor's source is a woman in her 30s with Graves' hyperthyroidism. Sequencing was performed on blood. The chain links TRBV7-9 to TRBJ2-7; D might be TRBD1 (5 bases). CDR3 nucleotide sequence: TGTGCCAGCCAAAAGGGGTTTGTGGGCGAGCAGTACTTC. Translation gives CASQKGFVGEQYF.